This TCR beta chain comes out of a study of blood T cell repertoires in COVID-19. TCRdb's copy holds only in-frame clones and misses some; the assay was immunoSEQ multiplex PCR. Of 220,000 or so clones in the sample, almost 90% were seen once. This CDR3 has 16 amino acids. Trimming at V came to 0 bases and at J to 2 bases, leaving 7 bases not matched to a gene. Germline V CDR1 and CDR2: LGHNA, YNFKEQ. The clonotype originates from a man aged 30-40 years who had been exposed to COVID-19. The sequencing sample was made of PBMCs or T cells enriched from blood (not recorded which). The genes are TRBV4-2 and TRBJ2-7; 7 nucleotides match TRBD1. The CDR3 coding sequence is TGTGCCAGCAGCCAAGATTTTGGGACAGATCCCTACGAGCAGTACTTC. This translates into CASSQDFGTDPYEQYF.